In this sample, the clone carrying this T cell receptor (beta chain) turned up a few times. The antigen is undetermined. For the second PCR, which ran for 7 to 11 cycles, a sample-barcoded 5' primer and a J-beta primer mix were used. Every molecule of cDNA carried a tag from a template-switch adaptor with 12 random nucleotides. Each CDR3 protein is one row after TCRdb ran MiXCR on the 5' RACE reads. The table shows about 800,000 distinct CDR3 sequences, with roughly 64% occurring only once. The data originate from a study of blood T cells in healthy people across ages. Study results and limitations: Diversity was estimated from one million T cells, and these estimates were considered underestimates. Both naive CD4+ cell counts and diversity were greater in long-lived donors than in aged donors.

The V gene's germline CDR1 is DFQATT and CDR2 SNEGSKA (reference sequence). V lost 3 bases and J 1 base, leaving 6 bases between the germline ends. The CDR3 is made up of 12 amino acids. The source is a man aged 30 to 45 in good health. The chain joins TRBV20-1 to TRBJ2-5; D is unclear. The sample comprised blood. The CDR3: CSASYTQETQYF. In nucleotides, the CDR3 is TGCAGTGCTAGTTACACCCAAGAGACCCAGTACTTC.